The 32 T cell receptor beta chains in this list originate from one sample, sequenced in a study of radiotherapy plus CTLA-4 blockade in lung cancer (dated 2018 in TCRdb). Library preparation used the immunoSEQ multiplex PCR assay. Drawn from immuneACCESS, this table holds only the in-frame rearrangements with V and J called that TCRdb kept. Clones are partly lost; checked studies trace under half to an unresolved V gene and leave the rest unexplained. In all, the sample holds 52,000 or so clones, and 70% to 85% of those were seen once. 6% to 7% of the sample is held by the ten biggest clonotypes. The sample here was peripheral blood, taken from a patient treated with radiotherapy plus ipilimumab. These receptor sequences come from a human donor with non-small cell lung cancer whose response to radiotherapy plus ipilimumab could not be evaluated.

This clone appeared once. The V gene is TRBV12-5, the J gene TRBJ1-5; D is undetermined. CDR1 and CDR2 from the germline V gene are LGHNT and FRNRAP. This CDR3 contains 13 residues. The CDR3 DNA reads TGTGCGCCAGTTTGGCCTAGCAATCAGCCCCAGCATTTT. Protein: CAPVWPSNQPQHF.

The CDR3 DNA is TGTGCCAGCTCACCACAGGGTGGAGGGAACTATGGCTACACCTTC. Protein sequence: CASSPQGGGNYGYTF. The V gene is TRBV18, the J gene TRBJ1-2; D remains unclear. V lost 1 base and J lost 2, with 11 bases in between. Germline loops: CDR1 KGHSH, CDR2 LQKENI. This CDR3 is 15 amino acids long. The full variable domain, with the rest looked up from reference TRBV18 and TRBJ1-2, is NAGVMQNPRHLVRRRGQEARLRCSPMKGHSHVYWYRQLPEEGLKFMVYLQKENIIDESGMPKERFSAEFPKEGPSILRIQQVVRGDSAAYFCASSPQGGGNYGYTFGSGTRLTVV.

The V call is TRBV27, the J call TRBJ1-2; unclear D gene. The CDR3 length is 14 residues. V was clipped by 2 bases and J by 7 bases, with 14 bases between them. Germline V gives CDR1 MNHEY, CDR2 SMNVEV (reference sequence). CDR3 nucleotide sequence: TGTGCCAGCAGTTTAAGTCTTATGGCGGGTGGCTACACCTTC. It encodes CASSLSLMAGGYTF.

J is TRBJ2-3 and V is TRBV11-2; D not resolved. CDR3 length: 12 residues. V was pared by 7 bases and J by 0 bases, with 5 bases between. Looked up from germline, CDR1 is SGHAT and CDR2 is FQNNGV. Written as DNA, the CDR3 is TGTGCCAGCACCCCGAGCACAGATACGCAGTATTTT. This translates into CASTPSTDTQYF.

This rearrangement joins TRBV28 to TRBJ2-3, with 11 bases fitting TRBD2. With 1 base clipped from V and 6 bases from J, the junction kept 6 bases outside the gene matches. The CDR3 length is 16 residues. CDR1 and CDR2 from the germline V gene are MDHEN and SYDVKM. CDR3 sequence reads: CASSLLASGRTDTQYF. The CDR3 nucleotides are TGTGCCAGCAGTTTATTGGCTAGCGGGAGGACGGATACGCAGTATTTT.

The chain combines TRBV10-3 with TRBJ2-2; 11 nucleotides align to TRBD2. The CDR3 spans 16 residues. With V trimmed by 3 bases and J by 1 base, 1 base remained unmatched. Germline V gene data show CDR1 as ENHRY and CDR2 as SYGVKD. The CDR3 here is CAISDTSGGNTGELFF. DNA of the CDR3: TGTGCCATCAGTGATACTAGCGGGGGGAACACCGGGGAGCTGTTTTTT.

V is TRBV4-1 and J is TRBJ2-7, with 12 bases fitting TRBD2. The CDR3 length is 15 residues. The V gene end was trimmed by 4 bases and the J gene end by 6 bases; junction bases not matched to a gene: 7. Germline values: CDR1 MGHRA, CDR2 YSYEKL. The CDR3 region has the DNA TGCGCCAGCAGCCGAGCCGGGACTAGCGGGTTCGAGCAGTACTTC. Protein product: CASSRAGTSGFEQYF.

The V and J genes are TRBV5-6 and TRBJ2-7; TRBD2 matches 9 bases. Germline CDR1 reads SGHDT; CDR2 reads YYEEEE. The CDR3 has 12 residues. V was clipped by 4 bases and J by 6 bases; unmatched bases: 2. The CDR3 is CASSGLAPEQYF. DNA for the CDR3: TGTGCCAGCAGCGGACTAGCGCCCGAGCAGTACTTC. The complete variable domain, with remaining parts taken from reference TRBV5-6 and TRBJ2-7, reads DAGVTQSPTHLIKTRGQQVTLRCSPKSGHDTVSWYQQALGQGPQFIFQYYEEEERQRGNFPDRFSGHQFPNYSSELNVNALLLGDSALYLCASSGLAPEQYFGPGTRLTVT.

This chain links TRBV2 with TRBJ2-1, with D tentatively TRBD2 (6 bases). Germline loops: CDR1 SNHLY, CDR2 FYNNEI. CDR3 length: 14 residues. The V end was cut by 5 bases, the J end by 5 bases, with 13 bases between. The CDR3 is CASSYPGGDNEQFF. In DNA, the CDR3 is TGTGCCAGCAGTTATCCCGGCGGGGACAATGAGCAGTTCTTC.

J is TRBJ2-1 and V is TRBV27; D might be TRBD1 (6 bases). V lost 8 bases and J lost 4, with 18 bases in between. There are 15 residues in the CDR3. Germline V gives CDR1 MNHEY, CDR2 SMNVEV (reference sequence). The CDR3 DNA sequence: TGTGCCAGCGCACCACAGGGTCGGGAATACAATGAGCAGTTCTTC. Protein product: CASAPQGREYNEQFF.

V gene TRBV18 combines with J gene TRBJ2-3, with D possibly TRBD2 on 6 matching bases. The CDR3 has 14 residues. V was shortened by 3 bases and J by 1 base, with 8 bases between the two germline ends. CDR1 is KGHSH and CDR2 is LQKENI in the germline V gene. CDR3 residues: CASSPGSGTDTQYF. The CDR3 DNA follows: TGTGCCAGCTCACCCGGGAGCGGCACAGATACGCAGTATTTT.

The chain uses TRBV19 and TRBJ2-1; 7 bases agree with TRBD1. Per germline, CDR1 LNHDA and CDR2 SQIVND (reference sequence). The CDR3 contains 13 residues. The V gene end was trimmed by 4 bases and the J gene end by 6 bases; junction bases not matched to a gene: 3. This CDR3 is CASSTHRGNEQFF. CDR3 DNA sequence: TGTGCCAGTAGTACCCACAGGGGCAATGAGCAGTTCTTC.

V is TRBV28 and J is TRBJ1-1; TRBD1 might be the D (5 bases). V was pared by 7 bases and J by 10 bases, with 19 bases between. Germline CDR1 MDHEN, CDR2 SYDVKM. This CDR3 spans 13 amino acids. The CDR3 nucleotides read TGTGCCAGCACCCGAAGGGCCAGGGAAGGAGCTTTCTTT. Amino acid sequence: CASTRRAREGAFF.

The chain combines TRBV7-8 with TRBJ2-7; 10 bases align to TRBD1. J gave up 6 bases and V 5 bases, and 4 bases lay outside the gene matches. The CDR3 spans 13 residues. CDR1 is SGHVS and CDR2 is FQNEAQ in the germline V gene. In DNA form, the CDR3 reads TGTGCCAGCAGCCAAGACAGGGGGCGCGAGCAGTACTTC. Its translation is CASSQDRGREQYF.

This chain joins TRBV6-6 and TRBJ2-1; 7 nucleotides agree with TRBD2. The J segment lost 5 bases and the V segment lost 2 bases, leaving 6 bases of the junction unmatched. The CDR3 has 15 residues. Germline V gene sequence: CDR1 MNHNY, CDR2 SVGAGI (reference sequence). For the CDR3, the DNA is TGTGCCAGCAGTTACGGGGTAGCGGGTAACAATGAGCAGTTCTTC. Its protein product is CASSYGVAGNNEQFF.

This chain uses TRBV27 with TRBJ1-4; 7 bases map to TRBD1. This CDR3 contains 15 residues. V gave up 5 bases and J gave up 11 bases; unmatched junction bases: 14. CDR1 is MNHEY and CDR2 is SMNVEV in the germline V gene (reference sequence). In nucleotides, the CDR3 is TGTGCCAGCAGTGTTTTAGGGACAGCGAGCGACAAACTGTTTTTT. It translates to CASSVLGTASDKLFF.

Sample share makes this clone medium-sized. The genes are TRBV27 and TRBJ2-1, with TRBD1 matching over 7 bases. Losses at the gene ends were 4 bases for V and 7 bases for J; bases not matched to a gene: 10. The CDR3 totals 15 residues. Germline-derived CDR1 and CDR2 are MNHEY and SMNVEV (reference sequence). The CDR3 loop is CASSSGTAGRNEQFF. The CDR3 DNA reads as TGTGCCAGCAGTTCCGGGACAGCTGGACGAAATGAGCAGTTCTTC.

The rearrangement links TRBV2 to TRBJ1-1, with D tentatively TRBD1 (6 bases). This CDR3 comprises 13 residues. V was pared by 7 bases and J by 2 bases, with 11 bases between. Germline V gene sequence: CDR1 SNHLY, CDR2 FYNNEI. CDR3 sequence reads: CASTSQGNTEAFF. In nucleotides, the CDR3 is TGTGCCAGCACCTCACAGGGAAACACTGAAGCTTTCTTT.

This clone was counted once. V gene TRBV27 combines with J gene TRBJ1-1; D gene uncertain. Trimming removed 8 bases from V and 6 bases from J, with 22 bases in between. The CDR3 spans 15 residues. Germline CDR1 is MNHEY and CDR2 is SMNVEV (reference sequence). CDR3 protein: CASLKSRNRMSEAFF. The DNA of the CDR3 is TGTGCCAGCCTGAAGTCCAGGAATCGTATGTCTGAAGCTTTCTTT.

V and J are TRBV5-1 and TRBJ1-1; D is uncertain. The V end lost 6 bases, the J end lost 1 base, and 16 bases lay between the germline ends. Germline lookup yields CDR1 SGHRS and CDR2 YFSETQ. The CDR3 has 15 amino acids. CDR3 region: CASKLGPPENTEAFF. CDR3 DNA sequence: TGCGCCAGCAAGCTTGGGCCCCCAGAGAACACTGAAGCTTTCTTT.

This clone has just a few counts. The rearrangement joins TRBV25-1 to TRBJ2-7, with D perhaps TRBD1 (5 bases). Germline V gives CDR1 MGHDK, CDR2 SYGVNS. This CDR3 is built from 15 residues. Trimming cost V 5 bases and J 0 bases, with 14 bases left between them. CDR3 DNA sequence: TGTGCCAGCAGTTCGCAGACAGATAACTCCTACGAGCAGTACTTC. Protein product: CASSSQTDNSYEQYF.

The chain uses TRBV7-8 and TRBJ2-3, with D perhaps TRBD2 (7 bases). The CDR3 runs to 13 residues. V shed 8 bases and J shed 5 bases, with 14 bases lying between them. From germline, CDR1 is SGHVS and CDR2 FQNEAQ. The CDR3 sequence is CASGGGLVDTQYF. The DNA for the CDR3 is TGTGCCAGCGGGGGGGGGCTTGTAGATACGCAGTATTTT.

The chain combines TRBV29-1 with TRBJ1-2, with a possible D match to TRBD1 (6 bases). Trimming took 3 bases from V and 4 from J, leaving 15 bases between them. Germline assignment: CDR1 SQVTM and CDR2 ANQGSEA. The CDR3 has 14 amino acids. This CDR3 reads CSVEGGREGYGYTF. CDR3 sequence (DNA): TGCAGCGTTGAGGGGGGGCGGGAAGGCTATGGCTACACCTTC.

J is TRBJ2-7 and V is TRBV30, with TRBD1 matching over 8 bases. This CDR3 comprises 12 residues. Trimming at V came to 5 bases and at J to 2 bases, leaving 2 bases not matched to a gene. Germline-derived CDR1 and CDR2 are GTSNPN and SVGIG (reference sequence). The CDR3 DNA reads TGTGCCTGGGGGGGACAGGCCTACGAGCAGTACTTC. Protein: CAWGGQAYEQYF. Full variable domain (missing parts from reference TRBV30 and TRBJ2-7): SQTIHQWPATLVQPVGSPLSLECTVEGTSNPNLYWYRQAAGRGLQLLFYSVGIGQISSEVPQNLSASRPQDRQFILSSKKLLLSDSGFYLCAWGGQAYEQYFGPGTRLTVT.

V gene TRBV5-4 combines with J gene TRBJ1-2; a weak D match, TRBD1 (5 bases). Deletions cut 4 bases from V and 0 bases from J, with 10 bases between. Germline lookup yields CDR1 SGHNT and CDR2 YYREEE (reference sequence). The CDR3 has 14 amino acids. The CDR3 DNA reads TGTGCCAGCAGCCCATCGGGGGCTAACTATGGCTACACCTTC. Translating gives CASSPSGANYGYTF.

The gene calls are TRBV28 and TRBJ1-2; no definite D call. The CDR3 has 12 amino acids. The germline gives CDR1 MDHEN, CDR2 SYDVKM. Trimming removed 7 bases from V and 2 bases from J, with 8 bases in between. CDR3 region: CASKTANYGYTF. The CDR3 region has the DNA TGTGCCAGCAAAACTGCCAACTATGGCTACACCTTC.

This clone was seen more than once but under ten times. The rearrangement uses TRBV11-2 and TRBJ1-1, with D possibly TRBD1 on 5 matching bases. Looked up from germline, CDR1 is SGHAT and CDR2 is FQNNGV. The CDR3 has 14 amino acids. V dropped 3 bases and J dropped 1 base, with 9 bases sitting between them. The CDR3 nucleotides read TGTGCCAGCAGCTTTGGGGGGGGGAACACTGAAGCTTTCTTT. It codes for CASSFGGGNTEAFF. Supplemented by reference TRBV11-2 and TRBJ1-1, the full variable domain reads EAGVAQSPRYKIIEKRQSVAFWCNPISGHATLYWYQQILGQGPKLLIQFQNNGVVDDSQLPKDRFSAERLKGVDSTLKIQPAKLEDSAVYLCASSFGGGNTEAFFGQGTRLTVV.

CDR3 protein: CASSYVGQGNGNTIYF. CDR3 in DNA: TGTGCCAGCAGTTACGTGGGACAAGGCAATGGAAACACCATATATTTT. The rearrangement links TRBV6-5 to TRBJ1-3; perhaps TRBD1 as D (6 bases). CDR1 and CDR2 (germline): MNHEY, SVGAGI. V was trimmed by 2 bases and J by 3 bases, leaving 14 bases between them. This CDR3 spans 16 amino acids.

The CDR3 protein is CASSKEGDRDGSHNEQFF. The CDR3 DNA reads as TGTGCCAGCAGCAAAGAAGGGGACAGGGATGGGAGTCACAATGAGCAGTTCTTC. This sequence joins TRBV21-1 and TRBJ2-1; the table's D gene call, TRBD1, was not cross checked with the DNA. TRBV21-1 is a documented pseudogene. The CDR3 extends over 18 amino acids.

The CDR3 is CASSVSTGEGEQYF. The CDR3 bases are TGTGCCAGCAGCGTATCAACAGGGGAAGGGGAGCAGTACTTC. This rearrangement joins TRBV7-8 to TRBJ2-5, with TRBD1 identical over 7 bases. The CDR3 consists of 14 residues. Germline CDR1 and CDR2: SGHVS and FQNEAQ. Losses at the gene ends were 5 bases for V and 11 bases for J; bases not matched to a gene: 14. Filled out from reference TRBV7-8 and TRBJ2-5, the complete variable domain reads GAGVSQSPRYKVAKRGQDVALRCDPISGHVSLFWYQQALGQGPEFLTYFQNEAQLDKSGLPSDRFFAERPEGSVSTLKIQRTQQEDSAVYLCASSVSTGEGEQYFGPGTRLLVL.

The genes are TRBV4-3 and TRBJ2-5, with D tentatively TRBD1 (6 bases). The DNA end is more similar to TRBJ2-7, so the J call may be wrong. The CDR3 is 16 amino acids. Per germline, CDR1 LGHNA and CDR2 YSLEER. The CDR3 is CASSQDRQGTLYEQYF. The CDR3 nucleotides are TGCGCCAGCAGCCAAGATCGGCAGGGGACGCTTTACGAGCAGTACTTC.

The CDR3 region is CASSVGVSGNTIYF. CDR3 sequence (DNA): TGTGCCAGCAGCGTAGGAGTCTCTGGAAACACCATATATTTT. V and J are TRBV9 and TRBJ1-3; D is ambiguous. This CDR3 region has 14 residues. Germline loops: CDR1 SGDLS, CDR2 YYNGEE. V was cut by 0 bases and J by 0 bases, with 4 bases left in between.